One and the same sample provided the 6 T cell receptor beta chains below, sequenced in a study of blood T cell repertoires in COVID-19. Clones were sequenced by immunoSEQ multiplex PCR, and TCRdb holds only the in-frame ones, with some missing. The sample lists about 260,000 clones; 70% to 90% were seen once. Sequenced material: PBMCs or T cells enriched from blood (not recorded which). The receptors were sampled from a man between 45 and 60 years old who had been exposed to COVID-19.

The J gene is TRBJ2-5, the V gene TRBV3-1 (or the pseudogene TRBV3-2); D perhaps matches TRBD2 (5 bases). The CDR3 is 14 residues long. CDR1 and CDR2 from the germline V gene are LGHDT and YNNKEL (reference sequence). V lost 0 bases to trimming and J lost 1 base, with 6 bases between them. In DNA, the CDR3 is TGTGCCAGCAGCCAAGATACTAGCCAAGAGACCCAGTACTTC. Amino acid sequence: CASSQDTSQETQYF.

The rearrangement uses TRBV5-8 and TRBJ1-6; no clear D gene. The germline V and J ends were trimmed by 2 bases and 12 bases, with 6 bases remaining between them. Germline V lookup: CDR1 SGHTS, CDR2 YDEGEE. The CDR3 runs 11 residues. In nucleotides, the CDR3 is TGTGCCAGCAGCTTTTTAATACCCCTCCACTTT. The encoded protein is CASSFLIPLHF. Using reference TRBV5-8 and TRBJ1-6 for the parts outside the CDR3, the full variable domain is EAGVTQSPTHLIKTRGQQATLRCSPISGHTSVYWYQQALGLGLQFLLWYDEGEERNRGNFPPRFSGRQFPNYSSELNVNALELEDSALYLCASSFLIPLHFGNGTRLTVT.

The rearrangement links TRBV7-2 to TRBJ1-5, with D hard to call. The CDR3 runs to 14 residues. Germline CDR1 is SGHTA and CDR2 is FQGNSA. V shed 1 base and J shed 9 bases, with 13 bases lying between them. CDR3 in amino acids: CASSLGQPAGPQHF. DNA for the CDR3: TGTGCCAGCAGCTTAGGCCAGCCCGCGGGGCCCCAGCATTTT. Full variable domain (remainder filled in from reference TRBV7-2 and TRBJ1-5): GAGVSQSPSNKVTEKGKDVELRCDPISGHTALYWYRQSLGQGLEFLIYFQGNSAPDKSGLPSDRFSAERTGGSVSTLTIQRTQQEDSAVYLCASSLGQPAGPQHFGDGTRLSIL.

The chain links TRBV24-1 to TRBJ2-3; 10 nucleotides agree with TRBD2. The germline CDR1 and CDR2 sequences are KGHDR and SFDVKD. V lost 7 bases, J lost 2 bases, and 14 bases stayed unmatched. The CDR3 has 18 residues. This CDR3 reads CATRGVRIAGGSTDTQYF. Written as DNA, the CDR3 is TGTGCCACCAGGGGGGTCAGAATAGCGGGAGGCTCCACAGATACGCAGTATTTT.

The rearrangement joins TRBV11-3 to TRBJ1-1; the D gene is possibly TRBD1 (5 bases). Germline loops: CDR1 SGHNT, CDR2 YENEEA. The V and J ends lost 3 bases and 8 bases respectively, with 7 bases between them. The CDR3 is 11 residues long. Written as DNA, the CDR3 is TGTGCCAGCAGCTTGTCAGGGGAAGCTTTCTTT. It translates to CASSLSGEAFF.

The rearrangement joins TRBV19 to TRBJ1-5; possibly TRBD1 for D (5 bases). The CDR3 sequence is 15 residues long. V lost 1 base and J lost 2, with 9 bases in between. Per germline, CDR1 LNHDA and CDR2 SQIVND (reference sequence). This CDR3 reads CASSIVVQGNQPQHF. The CDR3 bases are TGTGCCAGTAGTATAGTGGTACAGGGCAATCAGCCCCAGCATTTT.